These 24 T cell receptor beta chains share one sample of origin, sequenced in a study of OX40 agonist ivuxolimab in advanced cancers. Assay: immunoSEQ multiplex PCR; the TCRdb copy retains only in-frame clones and omits some. The sample lists around 36,000 clones, 79% occurring once. Sample: CD4+ or CD8+ T cells sorted from blood, taken in a trial of the OX40 agonist ivuxolimab. Every receptor here comes from an adult with an advanced solid tumor such as melanoma, head and neck, liver or kidney cancer.

The chain has TRBV5-4 and TRBJ2-1, with D unresolved. The germline CDR1 and CDR2 sequences are SGHNT and YYREEE (reference sequence). Deletions cut 5 bases from V and 10 bases from J, with 16 bases between. CDR3 length: 13 residues. CDR3: CASSPGRTAEQFF. CDR3 DNA sequence: TGTGCCAGCAGTCCTGGGCGGACCGCGGAGCAGTTCTTC.

The V gene is TRBV11-2, the J gene TRBJ1-4, with 10 bases lining up with TRBD1. Losses at the gene ends were 4 bases for V and 5 bases for J; bases not matched to a gene: 4. Germline loops: CDR1 SGHAT, CDR2 FQNNGV. The CDR3 has 15 residues. The DNA for the CDR3 is TGTGCCAGCAGCTCAGGACAGGGGGTGAATGAAAAACTGTTTTTT. Its protein is CASSSGQGVNEKLFF.

This clone was seen only once. V gene TRBV9 combines with J gene TRBJ2-2, with TRBD1 as a possible D gene (6 bases). Looked up from germline, CDR1 is SGDLS and CDR2 is YYNGEE. The CDR3 consists of 14 residues. Trimming removed 0 bases from V and 5 bases from J, with 8 bases in between. CDR3 in DNA: TGTGCCAGCAGCGTAGCAGGGGCGACCGGGGAGCTGTTTTTT. Translation gives CASSVAGATGELFF. The whole variable domain, filled in from reference TRBV9 and TRBJ2-2, reads DSGVTQTPKHLITATGQRVTLRCSPRSGDLSVYWYQQSLDQGLQFLIQYYNGEERAKGNILERFSAQQFPDLHSELNLSSLELGDSALYFCASSVAGATGELFFGEGSRLTVL.

This clone is large in the sample. V is TRBV7-9 and J is TRBJ2-7; 8 bases agree with TRBD1. CDR1 and CDR2 from the germline V gene are SEHNR and FQNEAQ (reference sequence). Trimming took 4 bases from V and 7 from J; bases not matched to a gene: 12. The CDR3 has 15 residues. The chain's CDR3 is CASSYSLDRELEQYF. The CDR3 DNA is TGTGCCAGCAGCTACTCCTTGGACAGGGAATTAGAGCAGTACTTC.

J is TRBJ1-6 and V is TRBV10-1; D call uncertain. Germline loops: CDR1 WNHNN, CDR2 SYGVQD (reference sequence). V was trimmed by 0 bases and J by 10 bases, leaving 7 bases between them. CDR3 size: 13 residues. The CDR3 DNA reads as TGCGCCAGCAGTGAGTCGGCCGGCTCACCCCTCCACTTT. This codes for CASSESAGSPLHF.

The gene calls are TRBV5-4 and TRBJ2-2; perhaps TRBD1 as D (6 bases). CDR3 length: 18 residues. The V gene lost 4 bases and the J gene lost 3 bases, with 22 bases spanning the gap. Germline V gene lookup returns CDR1 SGHNT and CDR2 YYREEE (reference sequence). This CDR3 reads CASSPIPGHPAYTGELFF. In DNA, the CDR3 is TGTGCCAGCAGCCCTATCCCGGGACACCCGGCGTACACCGGGGAGCTGTTTTTT.

The chain joins TRBV5-6 to TRBJ1-2, with a tentative D call TRBD1 (5 bases). From germline, CDR1 is SGHDT and CDR2 YYEEEE. V was shortened by 4 bases and J by 5 bases, with 15 bases between the two germline ends. This CDR3 is 14 amino acids long. Written as DNA, the CDR3 is TGTGCCAGCAGCGTCGGGACGGCCGAATATGGCTACACCTTC. This codes for CASSVGTAEYGYTF. The full variable domain, with the rest looked up from reference TRBV5-6 and TRBJ1-2, is DAGVTQSPTHLIKTRGQQVTLRCSPKSGHDTVSWYQQALGQGPQFIFQYYEEEERQRGNFPDRFSGHQFPNYSSELNVNALLLGDSALYLCASSVGTAEYGYTFGSGTRLTVV.

This clone is medium-sized (0.01 to 0.1%) in the sample. The chain is built from TRBV6-6 and TRBJ1-1; D is unresolved. V was cut by 5 bases and J by 0 bases, with 13 bases left in between. The V gene's germline CDR1 is MNHNY and CDR2 SVGAGI (reference sequence). The CDR3 sequence is 15 residues long. The CDR3 reads CASSPRQVMNTEAFF. CDR3 nucleotide sequence: TGTGCCAGCAGTCCCAGGCAAGTCATGAACACTGAAGCTTTCTTT.

The DNA for the CDR3 is TGTGCCAGCAGCTCCCCCCCCCAAGAGACCCAGTACTTC. This sequence encodes CASSSPPQETQYF. V usage is TRBV7-6 and J usage is TRBJ2-5; D call uncertain. Germline CDR1 reads SGHVS; CDR2 reads FNYEAQ. Trimming removed 4 bases from V and 1 base from J, with 7 bases in between. The CDR3 runs 13 residues.

J is TRBJ1-5 and V is TRBV4-1; 7 bases match TRBD1. Germline V gives CDR1 MGHRA, CDR2 YSYEKL. Trimming at V came to 4 bases and at J to 1 base, leaving 7 bases not matched to a gene. The CDR3 is 16 residues long. The CDR3 nucleotides are TGCGCCAGCAGCCGAACAGGGGAGCGGAGCAATCAGCCCCAGCATTTT. Protein: CASSRTGERSNQPQHF.

This sequence joins TRBV15 and TRBJ2-3; D call uncertain. V lost 4 bases, J lost 2 bases, and 10 bases lay in between. This CDR3 is 14 amino acids long. Looked up from germline, CDR1 is LNHNV and CDR2 is YYDKDF (reference sequence). CDR3 nucleotide sequence: TGTGCCACCAGCATCGGGTCTAACACAGATACGCAGTATTTT. Translated: CATSIGSNTDTQYF.

This chain connects TRBV2 to TRBJ1-4, with D perhaps TRBD1 (5 bases). Trimming took off 6 bases at V and 5 bases at J, with 16 bases between the two ends. The germline CDR1 and CDR2 sequences are SNHLY and FYNNEI. The length of the CDR3 is 15 residues. Here the CDR3 reads CASSRDRVQNEKLFF. The CDR3 coding sequence is TGTGCCAGCAGCCGCGACAGAGTACAAAATGAAAAACTGTTTTTT.

The chain combines TRBV28 with TRBJ2-2; D unclear. The CDR3 is made up of 15 amino acids. Per the germline V gene, CDR1 is MDHEN and CDR2 is SYDVKM. Trimming removed 8 bases from V and 3 bases from J, with 16 bases in between. The CDR3 reads CASRLPLFDTGELFF. The DNA of the CDR3 is TGTGCCAGCCGGTTGCCTCTATTCGACACCGGGGAGCTGTTTTTT.

The chain combines TRBV2 with TRBJ1-1, with 8 bases matching TRBD1. This CDR3 comprises 14 residues. The V gene end was trimmed by 6 bases and the J gene end by 1 base; junction bases not matched to a gene: 4. In germline, CDR1 is SNHLY, CDR2 FYNNEI. The CDR3 spells CASSFDRGNTEAFF. Here the CDR3 DNA reads TGTGCCAGCAGCTTCGACAGGGGGAACACTGAAGCTTTCTTT.

The V and J genes are TRBV6-6 and TRBJ1-5; no firm D call. Trimming removed 6 bases at V and 6 bases at J, with 12 bases between. The CDR3 has 13 amino acids. The germline gives CDR1 MNHNY, CDR2 SVGAGI (reference sequence). As DNA, the CDR3 is TGTGCCAGCAGACCTAGAGGTGGTCAGCCCCAGCATTTT. It codes for CASRPRGGQPQHF.

This clone occurred a few times. The chain links TRBV7-8 to TRBJ1-2, with D perhaps TRBD1 (6 bases). Germline loops: CDR1 SGHVS, CDR2 FQNEAQ. This CDR3 is built from 13 residues. Trimming took off 5 bases at V and 4 bases at J, with 11 bases between the two ends. In DNA form, the CDR3 reads TGTGCCAGCAGCCAGGACAGAGCCTATGGCTACACCTTC. Protein sequence: CASSQDRAYGYTF.

This sequence joins TRBV5-5 and TRBJ1-2; possibly TRBD1 for D (5 bases). Trimming removed 7 bases at V and 8 bases at J, with 18 bases between. The germline CDR1 and CDR2 sequences are SGHKS and YYEKEE (reference sequence). The CDR3 loop spans 13 amino acids. CDR3 protein: CASAMSRVLGYTF. For the CDR3, the DNA is TGTGCCAGCGCGATGAGCAGGGTCTTGGGCTACACCTTC.

This clone showed up just once. The chain uses TRBV27 and TRBJ2-2; a weak D match, TRBD2 (5 bases). This CDR3 contains 15 residues. Trimming cost V 2 bases and J 4 bases, with 11 bases left between them. CDR1 and CDR2 from the germline V gene are MNHEY and SMNVEV (reference sequence). The CDR3 here is CASSLGGSGTGELFF. The CDR3 DNA reads TGTGCCAGCAGTTTAGGTGGGAGCGGCACCGGGGAGCTGTTTTTT.

This chain uses TRBV2 with TRBJ1-4; no clear D. V lost 7 bases, J lost 0 bases, and 12 bases lay in between. The CDR3 is 15 residues long. The germline V gene encodes CDR1 SNHLY and CDR2 FYNNEI. The CDR3, as DNA: TGTGCCAGCAATCCCGGCCAGGCAACTAATGAAAAACTGTTTTTT. Protein sequence: CASNPGQATNEKLFF.

The V call is TRBV7-9, the J call TRBJ1-1; 8 bases agree with TRBD1. From germline, CDR1 is SEHNR and CDR2 FQNEAQ (reference sequence). Losses at the gene ends were 4 bases for V and 3 bases for J; bases not matched to a gene: 7. The CDR3 length is 15 residues. The CDR3 sequence: CASSSGQTGDTEAFF. Here the CDR3 DNA reads TGTGCCAGCAGCTCGGGCCAGACAGGGGACACTGAAGCTTTCTTT.

This clone turned up a few times. The chain is built from TRBV6-1 and TRBJ2-7; 9 positions agree with TRBD2. From germline, CDR1 is MNHNS and CDR2 SASEGT. The CDR3 spans 14 residues. V dropped 2 bases and J dropped 11; count of bases not matched to a gene: 10. The chain's CDR3 is CASSERAGGADKYF. CDR3 coding DNA: TGTGCCAGCAGTGAAAGGGCGGGGGGGGCCGACAAGTACTTC.

V gene TRBV13 combines with J gene TRBJ2-1, with a possible D match to TRBD1 (7 bases). V was pared by 5 bases and J by 6 bases, with 26 bases between. This CDR3 spans 18 amino acids. Germline lookup yields CDR1 PRHDT and CDR2 FYEKMQ (reference sequence). In DNA form, the CDR3 reads TGTGCCAGCAGCCTCCGGGACAGCTACAATTTCGGGGGCAATGAGCAGTTCTTC. This gives the protein CASSLRDSYNFGGNEQFF.

The chain recombines TRBV2 with TRBJ2-7; TRBD1 might be the D (5 bases). Germline CDR1 reads SNHLY; CDR2 reads FYNNEI. The CDR3 consists of 14 residues. Trimming removed 2 bases at V and 3 bases at J, with 11 bases between. The CDR3 here is CASSEQGSGYEQYF. The CDR3 nucleotides are TGTGCCAGCAGTGAACAGGGCTCTGGCTACGAGCAGTACTTC.

This clone showed up just a few times. The J gene is TRBJ1-1, the V gene TRBV5-4; 8 nucleotides match TRBD1. CDR1 is SGHNT and CDR2 is YYREEE in the germline V gene (reference sequence). The V segment lost 2 bases and the J segment 1 base; nucleotides outside the gene matches: 7. The length of the CDR3 is 16 residues. The CDR3 protein is CASSLATGEGNTEAFF. CDR3 DNA: TGTGCCAGCAGCTTAGCGACAGGGGAGGGGAACACTGAAGCTTTCTTT. Full variable domain (remainder filled in from reference TRBV5-4 and TRBJ1-1): ETGVTQSPTHLIKTRGQQVTLRCSSQSGHNTVSWYQQALGQGPQFIFQYYREEENGRGNFPPRFSGLQFPNYSSELNVNALELDDSALYLCASSLATGEGNTEAFFGQGTRLTVV.